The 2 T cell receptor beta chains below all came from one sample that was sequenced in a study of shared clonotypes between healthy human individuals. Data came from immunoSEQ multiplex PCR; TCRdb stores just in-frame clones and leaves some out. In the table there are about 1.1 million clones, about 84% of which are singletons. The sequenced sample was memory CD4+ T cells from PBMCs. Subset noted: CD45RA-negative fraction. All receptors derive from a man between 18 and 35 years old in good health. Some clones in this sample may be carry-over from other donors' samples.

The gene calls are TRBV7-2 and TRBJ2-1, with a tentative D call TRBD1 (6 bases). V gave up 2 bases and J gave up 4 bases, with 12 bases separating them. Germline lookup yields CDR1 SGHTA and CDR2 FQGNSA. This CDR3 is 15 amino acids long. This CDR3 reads CASSLPRGLYNEQFF. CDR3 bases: TGTGCCAGCAGCTTACCCAGGGGATTGTACAATGAGCAGTTCTTC.

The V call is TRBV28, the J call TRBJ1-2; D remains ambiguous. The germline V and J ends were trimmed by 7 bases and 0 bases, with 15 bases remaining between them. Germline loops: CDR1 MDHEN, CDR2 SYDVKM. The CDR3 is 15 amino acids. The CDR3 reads CASNTATQANYGYTF. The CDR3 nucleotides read TGTGCCAGCAACACGGCCACTCAAGCTAACTATGGCTACACCTTC.